This TCR beta chain was retrieved from a study of shared clonotypes between healthy human individuals. Study information: Researchers assigned three CD4 naive, three CD4 memory, two CD8 naive and one CD8 memory plate to each donor.

Assay used: immunoSEQ multiplex PCR; TCRdb lists only in-frame clones, some missing. Among about 2.1 million clones listed, roughly 93% were seen once. This CDR3 has 16 residues. Trimming took off 0 bases at V and 3 bases at J, with 15 bases between the two ends. Germline V gives CDR1 SGHDN, CDR2 FVKESK. On this clone itself: Its antigen is still unknown.

Study-wide results and limits: Clonotype sharing among donors likely depends on sequencing depth.

CD45RO-negative, CCR7-positively selected cells formed the naive CD8 fraction, excluding terminally differentiated effector memory CD45RA+ cells. The donors, healthy adults who were HIV-negative, had experienced no recent acute infections or vaccinations. Only Caucasian adults living in Nashville, Tennessee made up the donor group. The sequencing input was naive CD8+ T cells from PBMCs. The chain joins TRBV14 to TRBJ2-7, with a tentative D call TRBD2 (5 bases). The origin of this receptor is a young man in good health. Some clones in this sample may be carry-over from other donors' samples. The CDR3 nucleotides read TGTGCCAGCAGCCAAGATACGGGGATGCGGCTCTACGAGCAGTACTTC. Protein sequence: CASSQDTGMRLYEQYF.